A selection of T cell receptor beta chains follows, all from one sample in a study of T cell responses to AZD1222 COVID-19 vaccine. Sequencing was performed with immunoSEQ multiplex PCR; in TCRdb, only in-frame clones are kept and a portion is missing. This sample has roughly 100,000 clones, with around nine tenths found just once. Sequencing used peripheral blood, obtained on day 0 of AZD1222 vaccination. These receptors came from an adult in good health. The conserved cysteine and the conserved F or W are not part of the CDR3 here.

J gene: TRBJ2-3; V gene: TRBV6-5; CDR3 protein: ASSHKQGSDTQY
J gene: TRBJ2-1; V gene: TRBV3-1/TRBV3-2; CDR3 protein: ASSQTRLQQF
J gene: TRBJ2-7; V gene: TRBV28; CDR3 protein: ASSSGPQVSYEQY
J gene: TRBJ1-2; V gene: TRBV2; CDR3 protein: ASIGESIYGGYT
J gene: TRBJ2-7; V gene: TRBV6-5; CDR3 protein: ASSRQGIELDEQY
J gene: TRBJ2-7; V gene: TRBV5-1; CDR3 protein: ASSVGTAQTVLW
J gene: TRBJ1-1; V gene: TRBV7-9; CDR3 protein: ASSPTGLGAAF
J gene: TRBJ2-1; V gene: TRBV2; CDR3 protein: ASRLAASNEQF
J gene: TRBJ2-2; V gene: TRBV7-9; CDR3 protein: ASSLGAGLNTGELF
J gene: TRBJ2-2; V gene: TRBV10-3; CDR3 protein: ATPGFRELF
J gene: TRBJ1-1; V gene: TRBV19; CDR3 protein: ASSMAIIYSKNTEAF
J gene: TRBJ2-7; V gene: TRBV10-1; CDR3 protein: ASSSGTSGDEQY
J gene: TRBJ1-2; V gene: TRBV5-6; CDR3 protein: ASSKGRPNYGYT
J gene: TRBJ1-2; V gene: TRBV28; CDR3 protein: ASSTGTVPYGYT
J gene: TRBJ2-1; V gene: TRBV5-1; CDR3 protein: ASGDEQF
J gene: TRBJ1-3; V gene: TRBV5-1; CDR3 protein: ASSAGRGLLWDTIY
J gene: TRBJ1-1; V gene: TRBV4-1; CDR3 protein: ASSQGSVNTEAF
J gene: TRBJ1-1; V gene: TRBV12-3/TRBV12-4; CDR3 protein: ASSQNTEAF
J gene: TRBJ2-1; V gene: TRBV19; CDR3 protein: ASAKQQRNEQF
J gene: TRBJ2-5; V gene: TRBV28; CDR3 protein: ATGRETQY
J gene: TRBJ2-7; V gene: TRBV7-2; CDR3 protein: ASSRGSAGGNYEQY
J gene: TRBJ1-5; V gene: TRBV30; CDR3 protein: AWRGTANQPQH
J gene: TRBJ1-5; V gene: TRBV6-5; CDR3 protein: ASRDQGSNQPQH
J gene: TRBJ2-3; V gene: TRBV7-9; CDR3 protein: ASSLAGGTSGGATDTQY
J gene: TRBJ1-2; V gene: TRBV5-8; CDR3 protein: ASSLGQRSAYGYT
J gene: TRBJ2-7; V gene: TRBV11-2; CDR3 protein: ASSSNRQGEQY
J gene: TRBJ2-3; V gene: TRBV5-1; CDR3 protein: ASSLVTSGGADTQY
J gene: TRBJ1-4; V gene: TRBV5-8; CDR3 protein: ASSLSRGTTNEKLF
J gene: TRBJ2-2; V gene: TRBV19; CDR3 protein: ASSIGGAATGELF
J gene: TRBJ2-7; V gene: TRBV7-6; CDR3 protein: ASSLKGEGYEQY
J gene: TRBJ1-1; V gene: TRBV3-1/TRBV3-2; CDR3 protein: ASSPPDRGGTEAF
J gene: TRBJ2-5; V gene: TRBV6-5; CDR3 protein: ASVLSGGETQY
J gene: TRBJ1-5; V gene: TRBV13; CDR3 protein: ASSLSFGRGQGTPQPQH
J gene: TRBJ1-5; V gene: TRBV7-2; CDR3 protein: ASSIGQGAQPQH
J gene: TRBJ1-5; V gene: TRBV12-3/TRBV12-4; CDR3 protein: ASTTAFVQPQH
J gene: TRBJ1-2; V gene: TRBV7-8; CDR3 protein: ASSFGTEYT
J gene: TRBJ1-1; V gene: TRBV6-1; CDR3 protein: ASSERENTEAF
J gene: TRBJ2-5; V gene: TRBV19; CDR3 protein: ASSIGREPPQETQY
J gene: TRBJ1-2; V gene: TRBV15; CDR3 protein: ATSSLDYSYT
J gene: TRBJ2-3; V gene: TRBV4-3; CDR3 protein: ASSLGLAGGPDTQY
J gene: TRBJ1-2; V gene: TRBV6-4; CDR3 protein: ASSDSSGPYGYT
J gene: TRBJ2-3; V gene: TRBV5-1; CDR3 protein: ASSLSQGVDTQY
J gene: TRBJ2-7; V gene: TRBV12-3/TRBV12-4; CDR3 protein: ASSFRAEQY
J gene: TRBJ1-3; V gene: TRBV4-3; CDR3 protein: ASSQVDNPGNTIY
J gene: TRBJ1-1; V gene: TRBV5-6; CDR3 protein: ASSQEGGNTEAF
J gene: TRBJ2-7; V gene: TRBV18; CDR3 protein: ASSPALAGSSYEQY
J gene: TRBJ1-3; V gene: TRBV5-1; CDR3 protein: ASSLERSGNTIY
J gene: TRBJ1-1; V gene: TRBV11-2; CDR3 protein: ASILLPARGVTEAF
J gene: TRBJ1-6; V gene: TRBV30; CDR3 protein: AWSVGGDNSPLH
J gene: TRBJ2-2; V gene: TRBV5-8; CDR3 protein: ASSAGTRNTGELF
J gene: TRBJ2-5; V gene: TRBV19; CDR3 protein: ASSIGVRETQY
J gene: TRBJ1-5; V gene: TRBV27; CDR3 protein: ASSYNRGNQPQH
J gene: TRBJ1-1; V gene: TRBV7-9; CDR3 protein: ANGGNSVEAF
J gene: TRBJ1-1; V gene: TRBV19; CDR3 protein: ASSISGVNTEAF
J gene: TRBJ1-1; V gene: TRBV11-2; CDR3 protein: ASSLELGFGAF
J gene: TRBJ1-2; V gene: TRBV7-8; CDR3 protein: ASSLGDSNYGYT
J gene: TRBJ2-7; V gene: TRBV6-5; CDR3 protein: ASRGEGLSYEQY